The rows below give T cell receptor beta chains drawn from one sample of a study of chemoradiotherapy in HPV16-positive cancers. Assay: immunoSEQ multiplex PCR; the TCRdb copy retains only in-frame clones and omits some. The sample records a few thousand clones, roughly 73% being singletons. The material was obtained from a patient who underwent chemoradiotherapy. These receptors all come from a human donor with HPV-associated anogenital cancer. Both conserved end residues are part of each CDR3. The order of the fields is clone size, D gene, J gene, V gene, CDR3 DNA, CDR3 protein. The D gene is left open where the match is weak. For some rows the clone size is stated as once, few or many, or as a class when expanded; others skip it.

NA NA TRBJ2-1 TRBV19 TGTGCCAGTGGTGGTTCGAGCTCCTACAATGAGCAGTTCTTC CASGGSSSYNEQFF
NA TRBD1 TRBJ1-4 TRBV10-3 TGTGCCATCGCGGGACAGATTAATGAAAAACTGTTTTTT CAIAGQINEKLFF
NA NA TRBJ2-2 TRBV13 TGTGCCAGCAGCCCGAGGGAGTACACCGGGGAGCTGTTTTTT CASSPREYTGELFF
NA TRBD1 TRBJ2-1 TRBV19 TGTGCCAGTAGGAGGGACAGGGGATACAATGAGCAGTTCTTC CASRRDRGYNEQFF
NA NA TRBJ1-5 TRBV28 TGTGCCAGCAGTTCAAACAGGGTTTATCAGCCCCAGCATTTT CASSSNRVYQPQHF
NA TRBD2 TRBJ2-7 TRBV27 TGTGCCAGCAGTCCCCGGGTTAGCGGGACCTACGAGCAGTACTTC CASSPRVSGTYEQYF
few NA TRBJ2-1 TRBV2 TGTGCCAGCAGTGAGCGGCAGGGCATCGACAATGAGCAGTTCTTC CASSERQGIDNEQFF
few TRBD1 TRBJ2-7 TRBV6-1 TGTGCCAGCACAACCTCCGGGACAGTCTACGAGCAGTACTTC CASTTSGTVYEQYF
NA NA TRBJ1-1 TRBV19 TGTGCCAGTAGTAGTCAGATGACCACTGAAGCTTTCTTT CASSSQMTTEAFF
NA NA TRBJ1-4 TRBV28 TGTGCCAGCAGTTTATTTGGGGAAAAACTGTTTTTT CASSLFGEKLFF
few NA TRBJ1-4 TRBV7-2 TGTGCCAGCAGCTTAGAACTAAATGAAAAACTGTTTTTT CASSLELNEKLFF
NA NA TRBJ2-3 TRBV9 TGTGCCAGCAGCACCCCAGAGGGGGGGGGCGCGGAAGATACGCAGTATTTT CASSTPEGGGAEDTQYF
NA NA TRBJ1-2 TRBV18 TGTGCCAGCTCACCGGTACAGAACTATGGCTACACCTTC CASSPVQNYGYTF
NA NA TRBJ2-3 TRBV4-1 TGCGCCAGCAGCCAAGAAGCCTATAACACAGATACGCAGTATTTT CASSQEAYNTDTQYF
NA NA TRBJ2-2 TRBV5-4 TGTGCCAGCAGCTTGGCAGGTCGTTCAAGGGAGCTGTTTTTT CASSLAGRSRELFF
NA NA TRBJ1-5 TRBV28 TGTGCCAGCACCCCCTACAGGACTAATCAGCCCCAGCATTTT CASTPYRTNQPQHF
NA TRBD1 TRBJ1-2 TRBV28 TGTGCCAGCAGTTTGGGGACAGGGAGCGGCTACACCTTC CASSLGTGSGYTF
NA NA TRBJ2-1 TRBV7-9 TGTGCCAGCAGCGCGCCCGGATCAGCGGGTGAGCAGTTCTTC CASSAPGSAGEQFF
NA NA TRBJ2-1 TRBV14 TGTGCCAGCAGCCAAGCAGAATGGCTCTACAATGAGCAGTTCTTC CASSQAEWLYNEQFF
NA NA TRBJ1-3 TRBV5-6 TGTGCCAGCAGCTCGCCGACAGGTTCCGGAAACACCATATATTTT CASSSPTGSGNTIYF
NA NA TRBJ1-1 TRBV19 TGTGCCAGTAGGGCCCGTGGGCAGGGCCCGAACACTGAAGCTTTCTTT CASRARGQGPNTEAFF
NA TRBD1 TRBJ2-7 TRBV2 TGTGCCAGCAAAGGTAACAGGGGTCCCGAGCAGTACTTC CASKGNRGPEQYF
once NA TRBJ1-6 TRBV4-2 TGTGCCAGCAGCCAAGTGGCCGCCAGCGGGAATTCACCCCTCCACTTT CASSQVAASGNSPLHF
NA TRBD1 TRBJ1-5 TRBV10-3 TGTGCCATCAGCCGGGACAGGGATCAGCCCCAGCATTTT CAISRDRDQPQHF
NA NA TRBJ2-5 TRBV5-1 TGCGCCAGCAGCTTGGGGACAGGAGGGTACCAAGAGACCCAGTACTTC CASSLGTGGYQETQYF
NA NA TRBJ2-5 TRBV30 TGTGCCTGGCGCCTGGGACCGACCCAGTACTTC CAWRLGPTQYF
NA TRBD2 TRBJ2-3 TRBV7-2 TGTGCCAGCAGCTCGCGGACTAGCGGGAGTTTATCGCAGTATTTT CASSSRTSGSLSQYF
NA NA TRBJ2-6 TRBV6-4 TGTGCCAGCAGCAAGGACGGCTCTGGGGCCAACGTCCTGACTTTC CASSKDGSGANVLTF
once TRBD2 TRBJ2-3 TRBV28 TGTGCCAGCAGTCGGGGACTAGCGGGAGAGACAGATACGCAGTATTTT CASSRGLAGETDTQYF
NA TRBD2 TRBJ2-1 TRBV28 TGTGCCAGCAGTTCCATCACTAGCGGGAACTACAATGAGCAGTTCTTC CASSSITSGNYNEQFF
NA NA TRBJ1-5 TRBV4-1 TGCGCCAGCAGCCCCATGAGTACGGGGTTCGGCAATCAGCCCCAGCATTTT CASSPMSTGFGNQPQHF
NA TRBD2 TRBJ2-2 TRBV4-2 TGTGCCAGCAGCCAAGGTCTAGCGGTGGAGAGAACCGGGGAGCTGTTTTTT CASSQGLAVERTGELFF
NA NA TRBJ1-3 TRBV12-5 TGTGCTAGTGGTTTGGTAATTTCGACTGATTATGGAAACACCATATATTTT CASGLVISTDYGNTIYF
NA TRBD2 TRBJ2-7 TRBV6-1 TGTGCCAGCAGTACGACCACTAGCGGGGCCTACGAGCAGTACTTC CASSTTTSGAYEQYF
NA NA TRBJ1-2 TRBV28 TGTGCCAGCAAGGGGGGGACGAATGGCTACACCTTC CASKGGTNGYTF
NA NA TRBJ1-5 TRBV6-1 TGTGCCAGCACCCGGGGAGGGTCGGACCAGCCCCAGCATTTT CASTRGGSDQPQHF
large NA TRBJ1-2 TRBV9 TGTGCCAGCAGCGAGGGGGGAGGGGAATATGGCTACACCTTC CASSEGGGEYGYTF
NA TRBD2 TRBJ2-7 TRBV5-1 TGCGCCAGCAGCTTGGAGGCGGGAGGGCCCAACGAGCAGTACTTC CASSLEAGGPNEQYF
NA NA TRBJ1-5 TRBV10-3 TGTGCCATCAGTACAGGGTCAGGCAATCAGCCCCAGCATTTT CAISTGSGNQPQHF
once NA TRBJ1-2 TRBV28 TGTGCCAGCAGTCCAAGGGGGAGCTACACCTTC CASSPRGSYTF
NA NA TRBJ2-7 TRBV19 TGTGCCAGTACTCAAAGGGGAGGCCCCATTAGCGAGCAGTACTTC CASTQRGGPISEQYF
NA TRBD2 TRBJ2-3 TRBV19 TGTGCCAGCCGAGGGCTAGCGGGAGGCACAGATACGCAGTATTTT CASRGLAGGTDTQYF
NA TRBD2 TRBJ2-2 TRBV4-2 TGTGCCAGCAGCCAAGATCCAGCGGGGGGGGGAGGCGGGGAGCTGTTTTTT CASSQDPAGGGGGELFF
NA NA TRBJ1-3 TRBV21-1 TGTGCCAGCAGCCTATTGGACAGATGCTCTGGAAACACCATATATTTT CASSLLDRCSGNTIYF
NA NA TRBJ1-2 TRBV7-9 TGTGCCAGCAGCACCGAGACCGGGATCCGGGGGGGTGGCTACACCTTC CASSTETGIRGGGYTF
NA TRBD1 TRBJ1-6 TRBV2 TGTGCCACCAGCCTCCGACAGGGGAATAATTCACCCCTCCACTTT CATSLRQGNNSPLHF
few NA TRBJ1-5 TRBV19 TGTGCCAGTAGTATAGGCCCTAACAGGGATCAGCCCCAGCATTTT CASSIGPNRDQPQHF
once NA TRBJ2-1 TRBV5-1 TGCGCCAGCAGCGAGCCCTCCGGGGAGCAGTTCTTC CASSEPSGEQFF
NA NA TRBJ2-5 TRBV6-5 TGTGCCACCTATCCAACCTACAGCAGCCGGACCCAGTACTTC CATYPTYSSRTQYF
NA TRBD2 TRBJ2-1 TRBV5-1 TGCGCCAGCAGCCGGAAAGGGACTAGCGGGACCGTCTCCTACAATGAGCAGTTCTTC CASSRKGTSGTVSYNEQFF
few NA TRBJ2-7 TRBV5-1 TGCGCCAGCAGCTTGCAGGGTCGGACCTACGAGCAGTACTTC CASSLQGRTYEQYF
few NA TRBJ1-4 TRBV6-5 TGTGCCAGCAGTCATGCAACTAATGAAAAACTGTTTTTT CASSHATNEKLFF
NA TRBD1 TRBJ1-1 TRBV29-1 TGCAGCGCCGGGGACAGGGGAAGGAACACTGAAGCTTTCTTT CSAGDRGRNTEAFF
few NA TRBJ2-7 TRBV28 TGTGCCAGCAGTTTGGGCAGCCAGTCCGAGCAGTACTTC CASSLGSQSEQYF
NA NA TRBJ1-4 TRBV9 TGTGCCAGCAGCGTAGACCCCGGTGAAAAACTGTTTTTT CASSVDPGEKLFF